The TCR beta chain under discussion was sequenced for a study of blood T cell repertoires in COVID-19. On the study more broadly: Samples of COVID-19 (acute and convalescent) were obtained from the United States, Italy and Spain.

The CDR3 consists of 14 residues. Trimming removed 3 bases at V and 8 bases at J, with 14 bases between. Germline loops: CDR1 MDHEN, CDR2 SYDVKM. Profiled with immunoSEQ multiplex PCR; TCRdb holds only in-frame clones, not every one. The repertoire includes 300,000 to 400,000 clones, about 87% of them detected once, and around 8% sits in the top ten. The receptor comes from a woman between 50 and 59 years old who had recovered from COVID-19. Sequenced sample: peripheral blood. The J gene is TRBJ1-5, the V gene TRBV28; D is possibly TRBD1 (5 bases). The CDR3 reads CASSFETAREPQHF. The DNA of the CDR3 is TGTGCCAGCAGTTTTGAGACAGCCCGGGAGCCCCAGCATTTT.